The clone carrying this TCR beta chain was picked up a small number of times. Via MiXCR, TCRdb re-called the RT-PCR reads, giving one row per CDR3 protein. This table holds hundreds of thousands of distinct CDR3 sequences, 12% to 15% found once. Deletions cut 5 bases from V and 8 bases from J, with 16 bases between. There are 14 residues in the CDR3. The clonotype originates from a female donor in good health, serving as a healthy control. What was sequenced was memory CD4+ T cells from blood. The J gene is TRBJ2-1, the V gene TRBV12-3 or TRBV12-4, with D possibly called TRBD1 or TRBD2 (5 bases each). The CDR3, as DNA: TGTGCCAGCAGTCCACCAGGGAGTCGCTATGAGCAGTTCTTC. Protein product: CASSPPGSRYEQFF.